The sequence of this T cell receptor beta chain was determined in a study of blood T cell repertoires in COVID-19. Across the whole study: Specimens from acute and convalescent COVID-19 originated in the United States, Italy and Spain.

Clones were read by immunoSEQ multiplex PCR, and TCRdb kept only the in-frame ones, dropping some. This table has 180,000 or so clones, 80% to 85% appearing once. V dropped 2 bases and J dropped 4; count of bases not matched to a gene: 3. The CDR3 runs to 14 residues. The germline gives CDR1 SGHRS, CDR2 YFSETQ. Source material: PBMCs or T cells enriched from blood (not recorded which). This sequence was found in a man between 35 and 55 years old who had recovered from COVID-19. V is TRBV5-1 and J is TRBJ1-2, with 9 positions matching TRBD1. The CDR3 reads CASSFETGGYGYTF. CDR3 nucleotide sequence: TGCGCCAGCAGCTTTGAGACAGGGGGCTATGGCTACACCTTC.